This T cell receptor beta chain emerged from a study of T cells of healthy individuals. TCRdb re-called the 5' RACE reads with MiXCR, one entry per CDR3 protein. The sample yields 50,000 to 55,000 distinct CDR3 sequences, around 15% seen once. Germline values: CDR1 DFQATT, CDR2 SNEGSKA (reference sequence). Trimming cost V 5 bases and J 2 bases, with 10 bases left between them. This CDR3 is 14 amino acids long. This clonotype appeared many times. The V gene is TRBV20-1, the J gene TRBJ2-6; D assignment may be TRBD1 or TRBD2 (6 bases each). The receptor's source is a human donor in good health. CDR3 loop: CSAAGGAGANVLTF. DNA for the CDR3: TGCAGTGCTGCCGGGGGCGCTGGGGCCAACGTCCTGACTTTC.